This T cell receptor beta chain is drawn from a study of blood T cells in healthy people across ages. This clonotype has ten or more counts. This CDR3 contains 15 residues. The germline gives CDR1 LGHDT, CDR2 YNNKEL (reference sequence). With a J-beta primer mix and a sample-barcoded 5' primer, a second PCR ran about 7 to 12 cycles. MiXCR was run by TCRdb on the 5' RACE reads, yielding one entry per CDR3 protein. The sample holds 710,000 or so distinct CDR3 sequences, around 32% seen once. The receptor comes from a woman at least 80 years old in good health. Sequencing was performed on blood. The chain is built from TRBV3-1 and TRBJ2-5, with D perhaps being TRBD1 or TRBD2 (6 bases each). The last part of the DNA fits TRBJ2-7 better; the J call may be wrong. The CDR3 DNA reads TGTGCCAGCAGCCCACGAGGGGGGAATCCTGGCGAGCAGTACTTC. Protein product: CASSPRGGNPGEQYF.